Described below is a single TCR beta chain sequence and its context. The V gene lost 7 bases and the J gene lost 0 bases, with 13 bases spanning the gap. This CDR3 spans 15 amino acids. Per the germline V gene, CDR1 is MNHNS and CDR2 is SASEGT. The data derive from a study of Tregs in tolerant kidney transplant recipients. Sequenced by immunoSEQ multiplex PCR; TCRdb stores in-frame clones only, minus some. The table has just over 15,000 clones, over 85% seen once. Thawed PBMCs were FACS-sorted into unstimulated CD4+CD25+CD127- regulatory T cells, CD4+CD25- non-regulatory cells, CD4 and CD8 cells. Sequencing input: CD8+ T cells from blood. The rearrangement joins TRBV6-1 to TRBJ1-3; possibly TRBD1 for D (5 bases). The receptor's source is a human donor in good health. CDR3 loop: CASKLTAISGNTIYF. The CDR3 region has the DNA TGTGCCAGCAAGTTGACAGCAATCTCTGGAAACACCATATATTTT.